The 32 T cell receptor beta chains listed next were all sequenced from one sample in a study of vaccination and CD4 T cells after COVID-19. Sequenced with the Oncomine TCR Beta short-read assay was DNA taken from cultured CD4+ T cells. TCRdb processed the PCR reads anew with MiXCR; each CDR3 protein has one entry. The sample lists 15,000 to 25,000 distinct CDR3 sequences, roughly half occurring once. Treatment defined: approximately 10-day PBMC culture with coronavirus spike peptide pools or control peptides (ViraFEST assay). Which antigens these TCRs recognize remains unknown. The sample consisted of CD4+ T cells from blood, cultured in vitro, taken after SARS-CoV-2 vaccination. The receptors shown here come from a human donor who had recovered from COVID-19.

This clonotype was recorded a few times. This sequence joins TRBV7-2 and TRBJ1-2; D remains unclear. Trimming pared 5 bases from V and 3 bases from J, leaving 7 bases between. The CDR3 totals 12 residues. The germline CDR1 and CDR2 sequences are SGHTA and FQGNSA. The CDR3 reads CASSPRDYGYTF. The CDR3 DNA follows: TGTGCCAGCAGCCCCCGGGACTATGGCTACACCTTC.

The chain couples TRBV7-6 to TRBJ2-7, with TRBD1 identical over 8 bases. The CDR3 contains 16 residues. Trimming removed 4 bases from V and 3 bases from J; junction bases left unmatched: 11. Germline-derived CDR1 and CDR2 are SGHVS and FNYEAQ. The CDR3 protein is CASSSEGTGFYYEQYF. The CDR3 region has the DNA TGTGCCAGCAGCTCCGAGGGGACAGGCTTTTACTACGAGCAGTACTTC.

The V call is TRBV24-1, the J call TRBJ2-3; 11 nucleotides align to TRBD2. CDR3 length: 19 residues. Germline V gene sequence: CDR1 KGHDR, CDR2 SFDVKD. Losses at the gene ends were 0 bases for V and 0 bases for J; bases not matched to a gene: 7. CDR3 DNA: TGTGCCACCAGTGATTTGAATAGCGGGAGGGTAACAAGCACAGATACGCAGTATTTT. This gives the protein CATSDLNSGRVTSTDTQYF.

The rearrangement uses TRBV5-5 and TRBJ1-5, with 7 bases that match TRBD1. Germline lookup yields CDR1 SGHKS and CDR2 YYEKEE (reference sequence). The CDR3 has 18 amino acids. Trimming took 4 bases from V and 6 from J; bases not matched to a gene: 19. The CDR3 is CASSPTDRGGLQGQPQHF. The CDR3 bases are TGTGCCAGCAGCCCCACAGACCGAGGGGGCCTGCAGGGTCAGCCCCAGCATTTT.

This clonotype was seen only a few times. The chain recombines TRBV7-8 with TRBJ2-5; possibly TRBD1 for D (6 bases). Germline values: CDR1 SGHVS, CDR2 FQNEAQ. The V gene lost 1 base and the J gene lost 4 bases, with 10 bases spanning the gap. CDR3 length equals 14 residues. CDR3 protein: CASSLETGIETQYF. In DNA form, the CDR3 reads TGTGCCAGCAGCTTAGAAACAGGGATAGAGACCCAGTACTTC.

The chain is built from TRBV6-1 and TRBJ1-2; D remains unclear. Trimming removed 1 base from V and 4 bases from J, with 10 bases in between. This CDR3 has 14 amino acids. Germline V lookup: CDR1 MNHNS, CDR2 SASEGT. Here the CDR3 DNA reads TGTGCCAGCAGTGAAGTGGTAACGAGCTATGGCTACACCTTC. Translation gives CASSEVVTSYGYTF.

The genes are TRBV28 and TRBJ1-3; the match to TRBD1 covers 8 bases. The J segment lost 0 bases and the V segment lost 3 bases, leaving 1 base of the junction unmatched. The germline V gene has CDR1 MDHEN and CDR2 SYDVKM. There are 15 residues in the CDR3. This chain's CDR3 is CASSLQGASGNTIYF. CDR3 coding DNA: TGTGCCAGCAGTTTGCAGGGGGCCTCTGGAAACACCATATATTTT.

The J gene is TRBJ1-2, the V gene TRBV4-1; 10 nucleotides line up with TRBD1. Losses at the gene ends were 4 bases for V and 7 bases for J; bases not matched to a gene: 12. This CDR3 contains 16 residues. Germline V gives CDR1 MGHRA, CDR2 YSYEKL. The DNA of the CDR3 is TGCGCCAGCAGCCCCGTAGAGGCGGGACAGGGGTCTGGCTACACCTTC. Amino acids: CASSPVEAGQGSGYTF.

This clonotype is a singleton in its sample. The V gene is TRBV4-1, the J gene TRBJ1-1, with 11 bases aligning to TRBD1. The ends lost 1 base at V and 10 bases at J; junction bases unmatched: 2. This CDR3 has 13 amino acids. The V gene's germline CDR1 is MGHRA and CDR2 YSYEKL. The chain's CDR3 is CASSQVDRGRAFF. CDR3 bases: TGCGCCAGCAGCCAAGTGGACAGGGGGCGAGCTTTCTTT.

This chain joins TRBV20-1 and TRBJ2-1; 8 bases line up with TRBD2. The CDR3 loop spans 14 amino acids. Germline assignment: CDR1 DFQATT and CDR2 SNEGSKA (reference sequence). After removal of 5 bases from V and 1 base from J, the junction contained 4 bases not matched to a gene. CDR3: CSAFGGGSYNEQFF. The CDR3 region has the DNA TGCAGTGCTTTTGGCGGGGGGTCCTACAATGAGCAGTTCTTC.

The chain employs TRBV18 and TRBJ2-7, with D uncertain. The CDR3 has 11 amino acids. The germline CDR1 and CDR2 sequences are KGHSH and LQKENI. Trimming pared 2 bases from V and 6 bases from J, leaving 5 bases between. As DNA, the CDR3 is TGTGCCAGCTCACCAGGGGTCGAGCAGTACTTC. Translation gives CASSPGVEQYF.

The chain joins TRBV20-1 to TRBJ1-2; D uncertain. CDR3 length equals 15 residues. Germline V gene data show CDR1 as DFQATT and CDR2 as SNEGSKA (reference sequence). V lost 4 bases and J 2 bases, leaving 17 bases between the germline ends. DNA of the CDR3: TGCAGTGCTACCCCACTTACAACGGGGAACTATGGCTACACCTTC. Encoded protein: CSATPLTTGNYGYTF.

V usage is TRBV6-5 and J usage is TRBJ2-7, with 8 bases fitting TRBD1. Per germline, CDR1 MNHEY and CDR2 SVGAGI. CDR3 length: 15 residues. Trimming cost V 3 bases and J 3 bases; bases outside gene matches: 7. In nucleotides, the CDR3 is TGTGCCAGCAGTTATAATTCGGGACAGGTCTACGAGCAGTACTTC. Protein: CASSYNSGQVYEQYF.

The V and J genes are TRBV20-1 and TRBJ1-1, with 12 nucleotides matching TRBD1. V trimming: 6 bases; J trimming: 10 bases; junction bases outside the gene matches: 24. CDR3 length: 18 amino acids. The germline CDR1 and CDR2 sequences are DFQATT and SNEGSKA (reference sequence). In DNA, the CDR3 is TGCAGTGCCACTAGCGGGACCGGGACAGGGGGCGGGATGAATTCAGCTTTCTTT. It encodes CSATSGTGTGGGMNSAFF.

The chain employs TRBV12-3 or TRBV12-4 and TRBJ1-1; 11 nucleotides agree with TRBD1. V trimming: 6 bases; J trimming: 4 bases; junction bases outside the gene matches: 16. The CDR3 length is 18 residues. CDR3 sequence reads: CASRPSGQGAVRGTEAFF. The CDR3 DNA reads TGTGCCAGCAGACCAAGCGGACAGGGGGCCGTTCGGGGCACTGAAGCTTTCTTT.

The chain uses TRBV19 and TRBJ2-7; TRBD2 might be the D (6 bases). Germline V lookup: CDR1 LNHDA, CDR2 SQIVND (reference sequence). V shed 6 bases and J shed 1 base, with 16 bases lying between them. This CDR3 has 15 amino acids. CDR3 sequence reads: CASSPAGGESYEQYF. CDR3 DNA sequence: TGTGCCAGTAGCCCCGCTGGCGGGGAATCCTACGAGCAGTACTTC.

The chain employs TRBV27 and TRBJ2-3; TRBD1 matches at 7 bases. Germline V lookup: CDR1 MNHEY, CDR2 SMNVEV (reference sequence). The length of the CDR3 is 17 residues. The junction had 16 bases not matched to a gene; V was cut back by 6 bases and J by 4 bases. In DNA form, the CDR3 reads TGTGCCAGCAGCTTTTCTCGGGACAGCGCTACCGCAGATACGCAGTATTTT. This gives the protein CASSFSRDSATADTQYF.

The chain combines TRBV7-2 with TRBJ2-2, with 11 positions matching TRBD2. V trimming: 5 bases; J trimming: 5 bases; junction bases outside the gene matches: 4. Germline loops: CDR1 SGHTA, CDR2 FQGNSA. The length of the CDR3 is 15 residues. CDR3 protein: CASSPLAGETGELFF. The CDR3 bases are TGTGCCAGCAGCCCACTAGCGGGAGAAACCGGGGAGCTGTTTTTT.

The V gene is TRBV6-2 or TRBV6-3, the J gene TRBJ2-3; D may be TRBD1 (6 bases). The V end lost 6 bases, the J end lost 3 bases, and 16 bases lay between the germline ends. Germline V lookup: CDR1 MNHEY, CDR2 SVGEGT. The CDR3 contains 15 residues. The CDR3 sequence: CASRILGARTDTQYF. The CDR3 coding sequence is TGTGCCAGCAGAATACTGGGGGCGCGGACAGATACGCAGTATTTT.

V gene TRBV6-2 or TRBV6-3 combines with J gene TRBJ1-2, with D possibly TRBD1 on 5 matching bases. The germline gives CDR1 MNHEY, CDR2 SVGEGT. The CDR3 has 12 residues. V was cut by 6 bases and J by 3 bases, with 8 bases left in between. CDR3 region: CASSAGHYGYTF. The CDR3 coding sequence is TGTGCCAGCAGCGCAGGGCACTATGGCTACACCTTC.

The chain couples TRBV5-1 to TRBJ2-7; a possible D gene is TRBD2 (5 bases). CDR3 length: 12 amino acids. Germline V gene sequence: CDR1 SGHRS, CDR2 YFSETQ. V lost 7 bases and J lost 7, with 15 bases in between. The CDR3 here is CASRRPEGEQYF. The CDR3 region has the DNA TGCGCCAGCCGCCGCCCAGAGGGAGAGCAGTACTTC.

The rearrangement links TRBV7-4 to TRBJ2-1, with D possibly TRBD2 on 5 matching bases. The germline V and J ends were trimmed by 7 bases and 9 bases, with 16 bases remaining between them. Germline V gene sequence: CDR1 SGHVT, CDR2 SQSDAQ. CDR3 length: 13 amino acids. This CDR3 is CASTIRTRGEQFF. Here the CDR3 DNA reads TGTGCCAGCACCATCCGGACCCGGGGTGAGCAGTTCTTC.

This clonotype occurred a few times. The CDR3 protein is CASRGIFMNTEAFF. As DNA, the CDR3 is TGTGCCAGTAGAGGGATCTTTATGAACACTGAAGCTTTCTTT. This sequence joins TRBV19 and TRBJ1-1; unclear D gene. The V end was cut by 6 bases, the J end by 0 bases, with 11 bases between. Germline CDR1 is LNHDA and CDR2 is SQIVND (reference sequence). This CDR3 has 14 residues.

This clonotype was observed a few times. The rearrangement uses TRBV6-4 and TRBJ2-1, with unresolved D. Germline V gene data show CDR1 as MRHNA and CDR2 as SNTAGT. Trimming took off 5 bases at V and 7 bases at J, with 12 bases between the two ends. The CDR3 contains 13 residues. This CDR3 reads CASSRTPENEQFF. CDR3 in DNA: TGTGCCAGCAGTAGGACCCCTGAGAATGAGCAGTTCTTC.

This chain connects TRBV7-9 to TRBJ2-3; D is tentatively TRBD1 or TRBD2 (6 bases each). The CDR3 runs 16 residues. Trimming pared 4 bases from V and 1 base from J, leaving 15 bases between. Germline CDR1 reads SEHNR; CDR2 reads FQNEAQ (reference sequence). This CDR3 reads CASSYIGGLGTDTQYF. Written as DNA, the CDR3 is TGTGCCAGCAGCTATATCGGGGGCCTTGGCACAGATACGCAGTATTTT.

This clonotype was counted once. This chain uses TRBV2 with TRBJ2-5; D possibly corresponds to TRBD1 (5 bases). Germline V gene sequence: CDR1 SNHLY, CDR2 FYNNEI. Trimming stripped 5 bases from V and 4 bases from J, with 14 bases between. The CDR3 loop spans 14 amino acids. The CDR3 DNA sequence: TGTGCCAGCAGTCCGACAGCTACTGGAGAGACCCAGTACTTC. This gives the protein CASSPTATGETQYF.

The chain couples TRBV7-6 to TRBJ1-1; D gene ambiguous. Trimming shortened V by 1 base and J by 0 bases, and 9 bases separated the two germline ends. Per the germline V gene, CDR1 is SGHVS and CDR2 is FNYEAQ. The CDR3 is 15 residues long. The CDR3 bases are TGTGCCAGCAGCTTAGGGGCGGTTATGAACACTGAAGCTTTCTTT. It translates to CASSLGAVMNTEAFF. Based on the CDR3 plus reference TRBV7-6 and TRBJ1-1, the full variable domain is GAGVSQSPRYKVTKRGQDVALRCDPISGHVSLYWYRQALGQGPEFLTYFNYEAQQDKSGLPNDRFSAERPEGSISTLTIQRTEQRDSAMYRCASSLGAVMNTEAFFGQGTRLTVV.

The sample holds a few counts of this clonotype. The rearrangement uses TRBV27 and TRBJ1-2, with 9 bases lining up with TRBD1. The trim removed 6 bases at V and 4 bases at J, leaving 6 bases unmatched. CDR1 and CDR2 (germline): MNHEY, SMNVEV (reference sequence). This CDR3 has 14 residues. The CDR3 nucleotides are TGTGCCAGCAGCACCGGGACAGGGACCTATGGCTACACCTTC. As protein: CASSTGTGTYGYTF.

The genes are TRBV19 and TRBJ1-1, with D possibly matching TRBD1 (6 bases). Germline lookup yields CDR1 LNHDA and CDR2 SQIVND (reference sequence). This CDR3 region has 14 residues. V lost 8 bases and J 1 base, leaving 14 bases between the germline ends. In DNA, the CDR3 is TGTGCCAGTCGTCACAGGGTTAGGAACACTGAAGCTTTCTTT. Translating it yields CASRHRVRNTEAFF.

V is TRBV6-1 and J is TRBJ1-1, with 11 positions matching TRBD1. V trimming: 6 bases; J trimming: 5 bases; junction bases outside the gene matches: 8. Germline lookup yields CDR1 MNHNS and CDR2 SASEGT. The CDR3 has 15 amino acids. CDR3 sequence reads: CASSLRTGGATEAFF. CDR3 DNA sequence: TGTGCCAGCAGCTTAAGGACAGGGGGCGCGACTGAAGCTTTCTTT.

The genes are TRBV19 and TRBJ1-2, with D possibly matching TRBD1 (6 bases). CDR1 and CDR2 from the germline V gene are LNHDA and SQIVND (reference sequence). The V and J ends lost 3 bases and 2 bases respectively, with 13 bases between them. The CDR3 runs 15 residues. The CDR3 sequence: CASSIDRGTNYGYTF. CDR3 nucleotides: TGTGCCAGTAGTATCGATAGGGGGACAAACTATGGCTACACCTTC. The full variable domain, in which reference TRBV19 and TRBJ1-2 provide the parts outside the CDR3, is DGGITQSPKYLFRKEGQNVTLSCEQNLNHDAMYWYRQDPGQGLRLIYYSQIVNDFQKGDIAEGYSVSREKKESFPLTVTSAQKNPTAFYLCASSIDRGTNYGYTFGSGTRLTVV.

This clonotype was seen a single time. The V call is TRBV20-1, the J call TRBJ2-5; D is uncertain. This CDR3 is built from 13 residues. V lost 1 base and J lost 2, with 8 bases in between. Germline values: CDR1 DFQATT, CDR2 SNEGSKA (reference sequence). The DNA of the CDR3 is TGCAGTGCTAGAGCCCCAGCACAAGAGACCCAGTACTTC. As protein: CSARAPAQETQYF.